The TCR beta chain under discussion was sequenced for a study of T cell responses to AZD1222 COVID-19 vaccine. The CDR3 loop spans 17 amino acids. V was pared by 3 bases and J by 4 bases, with 9 bases of the junction left unmatched. The germline V gene encodes CDR1 SGHRS and CDR2 YFSETQ. The data were produced by immunoSEQ multiplex PCR, yet TCRdb's version contains in-frame clones alone and is incomplete. The sample carries 100,000 to 150,000 clones, 70% to 90% recorded once. Study-level findings and limits: Baseline serostatus was positive in only six or seven AZD1222 recipients. All repertoire sampling was performed exclusively after the peak T cell response. Increases in Spike-specific TCR breadth and depth were seen after two AZD1222 doses. With dominance at 160-218 and 743-854, vaccine-associated CD4 TCRs spanned spike.

About this clone: Its specificity is unknown.

This material consisted of peripheral blood, taken on day 0 of AZD1222 vaccination. The chain employs TRBV5-1 and TRBJ2-7; 14 bases align to TRBD2. The sequence was obtained from an adult in good health. The chain's CDR3 is CASSSTSGGVFTYEQYF. The CDR3 DNA follows: TGCGCCAGCAGCTCGACTAGCGGGGGGGTCTTCACTTACGAGCAGTACTTC.